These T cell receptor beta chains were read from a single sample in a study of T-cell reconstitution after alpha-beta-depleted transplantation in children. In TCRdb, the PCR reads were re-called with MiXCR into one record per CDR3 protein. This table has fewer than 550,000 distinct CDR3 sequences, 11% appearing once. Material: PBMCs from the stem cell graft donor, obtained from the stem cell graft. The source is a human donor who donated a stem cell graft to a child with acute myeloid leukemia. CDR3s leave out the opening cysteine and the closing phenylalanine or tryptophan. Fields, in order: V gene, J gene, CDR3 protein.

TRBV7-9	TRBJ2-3	ASSRLAGGFPDTQY
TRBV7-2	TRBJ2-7	ASRGTLAGGLEQY
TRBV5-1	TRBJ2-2	ASSKGQKDTGELF
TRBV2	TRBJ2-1	ASSEEDVVYNEQF
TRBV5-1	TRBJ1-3	ASSLRQGASGNTIY
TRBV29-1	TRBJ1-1	SVATGLDTEAF
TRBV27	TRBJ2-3	ASSFDGRGTQY
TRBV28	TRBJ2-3	ASTASGTYTDTQY
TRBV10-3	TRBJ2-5	AARPSGVNRETQY
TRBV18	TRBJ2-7	ASSRGQLYEQY
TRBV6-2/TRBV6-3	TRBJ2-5	ASLQGTVQETQY
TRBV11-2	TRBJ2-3	ASSTKSTSGRAFPDTQY
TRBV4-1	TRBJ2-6	ASSPSGGSGANVLT
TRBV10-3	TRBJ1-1	AISFAGVDEAF
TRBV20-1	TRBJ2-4	SARDMGMRENIQY
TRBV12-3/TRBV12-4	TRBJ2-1	ASTLSTYVRGSRF
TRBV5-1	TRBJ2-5	ASSYGSSGRARETQY
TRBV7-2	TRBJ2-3	ASSSFGTGNTDTQY
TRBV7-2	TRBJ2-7	ASSLGGSGGYEQY
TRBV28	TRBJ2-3	ASSGGGGTDTQY
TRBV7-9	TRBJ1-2	ASSLGIGNYGYT
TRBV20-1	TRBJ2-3	SARDPMGVWTDTQY
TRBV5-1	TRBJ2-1	ASSPGGGINEQF
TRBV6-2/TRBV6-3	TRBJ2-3	ASSDVWTGGTDTQY
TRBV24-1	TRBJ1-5	ATSEAGQPQH
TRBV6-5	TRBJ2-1	ASSLSAGGSNEQF
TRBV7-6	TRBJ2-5	ASSLGLSGGPQETQY
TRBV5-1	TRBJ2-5	ASSIQPREETQY
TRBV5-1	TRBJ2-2	ASSFDSINTGELF
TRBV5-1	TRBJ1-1	ASGRSPGLVEAF
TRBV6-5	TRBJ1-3	ASSYVGGARVNTIY
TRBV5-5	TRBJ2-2	ASSLEASGPTGELF
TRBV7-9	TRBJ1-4	ASSLAVMTNEKLF
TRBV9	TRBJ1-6	ASSLDRANSPLH
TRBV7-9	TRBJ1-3	ASSLVSGQTGNTIY
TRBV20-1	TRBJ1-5	SARDRSNQPQH
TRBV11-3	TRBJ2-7	ASSLGDSMDEQY
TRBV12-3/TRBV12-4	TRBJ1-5	ASSLANRWGTSNQPQH
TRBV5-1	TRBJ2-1	ASRPGTSIDEQF
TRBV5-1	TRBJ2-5	ASSPSGTQETQY
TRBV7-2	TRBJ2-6	ASSLKSTYSGANVLT
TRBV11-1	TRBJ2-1	ASSSWTSGRGTGARNEQF
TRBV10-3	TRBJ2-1	AISEKSIVQAPNEQF
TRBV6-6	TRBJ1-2	ASNSDRIYGYT
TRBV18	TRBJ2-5	ASSPNIQLQETQY
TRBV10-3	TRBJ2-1	AISKGASGGPSSYNEQF
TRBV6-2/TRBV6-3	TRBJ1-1	ASSYSSQNTEAF
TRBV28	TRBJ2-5	ASSFLVQQETQY
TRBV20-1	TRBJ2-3	SAGGGKGTDTQY
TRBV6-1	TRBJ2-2	ASSGSATGELF
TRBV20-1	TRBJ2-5	SAWDLGETQY
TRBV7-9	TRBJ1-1	ASGTGEAF
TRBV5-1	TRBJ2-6	ASSLVSGGSGANVLT